The 5 T cell receptor beta chains in this list originate from one sample, sequenced in a study of early T cells in non-severe SARS-CoV-2 infection. TCRdb re-called the 5' RACE reads with MiXCR, one entry per CDR3 protein. The sample has about 80,000 distinct CDR3 sequences; approximately 12% are singletons. Sequenced here: whole blood, sampled at baseline. The source is an adult who was a healthcare worker with PCR-confirmed SARS-CoV-2 infection or an uninfected control (not recorded which). The donor label of this sample is uncertain.

The chain carries TRBV3-1 and TRBJ2-4; 9 nucleotides match TRBD1. Germline trimming cut 6 bases from V and 6 bases from J; bases unmatched to any gene: 6. The CDR3 consists of 14 residues. In germline, CDR1 is LGHDT, CDR2 YNNKEL (reference sequence). CDR3 loop: CASSPGTGRNIQYF. The CDR3, as DNA: TGTGCCAGCAGTCCCGGGACAGGGAGAAACATTCAGTACTTC. Complete variable domain (other parts from reference TRBV3-1 and TRBJ2-4): DTAVSQTPKYLVTQMGNDKSIKCEQNLGHDTMYWYKQDSKKFLKIMFSYNNKELIINETVPNRFSPKSPDKAHLNLHINSLELGDSAVYFCASSPGTGRNIQYFGAGTRLSVL.

This clonotype was observed a handful of times. CDR3 sequence (DNA): TGTGCCAGCTCACCACCCCGGACGGTCTCTGGAAACACCATATATTTT. It yields the protein CASSPPRTVSGNTIYF. The chain is built from TRBV18 and TRBJ1-3; D call uncertain. Germline V gene lookup returns CDR1 KGHSH and CDR2 LQKENI. The length of the CDR3 is 16 residues. Trimming left V 0 bases short and J 0 bases short, with 9 bases between.

This clonotype has just a few counts. The genes are TRBV27 and TRBJ1-1; no reliable D call. CDR1 MNHEY and CDR2 SMNVEV come from the germline V gene (reference sequence). The CDR3 is 11 amino acids. V gave up 9 bases and J gave up 0 bases, with 5 bases separating them. The CDR3 loop reads CASKMNTEAFF. The DNA for the CDR3 is TGTGCCAGTAAAATGAACACTGAAGCTTTCTTT.

V usage is TRBV4-3 and J usage is TRBJ2-1; TRBD2 agrees at 14 bases. The CDR3 has 16 amino acids. Unmatched junction bases numbered 5, after V lost 3 bases and J lost 7 bases. CDR1 LGHNA and CDR2 YSLEER come from the germline V gene. The CDR3 DNA follows: TGCGCCAGCAGCCAGACTAGCGGGGGGGATGAGAATGAGCAGTTCTTC. This sequence encodes CASSQTSGGDENEQFF.

This clonotype has only a few counts. V usage is TRBV20-1 and J usage is TRBJ2-7, with 7 bases lining up with TRBD2. J gave up 4 bases and V 0 bases, and 6 bases lay outside the gene matches. Germline values: CDR1 DFQATT, CDR2 SNEGSKA (reference sequence). CDR3 length: 14 amino acids. In nucleotides, the CDR3 is TGCAGTGCTAGAGATGAGCGGGGTTCGTACGAGCAGTACTTC. Protein product: CSARDERGSYEQYF.